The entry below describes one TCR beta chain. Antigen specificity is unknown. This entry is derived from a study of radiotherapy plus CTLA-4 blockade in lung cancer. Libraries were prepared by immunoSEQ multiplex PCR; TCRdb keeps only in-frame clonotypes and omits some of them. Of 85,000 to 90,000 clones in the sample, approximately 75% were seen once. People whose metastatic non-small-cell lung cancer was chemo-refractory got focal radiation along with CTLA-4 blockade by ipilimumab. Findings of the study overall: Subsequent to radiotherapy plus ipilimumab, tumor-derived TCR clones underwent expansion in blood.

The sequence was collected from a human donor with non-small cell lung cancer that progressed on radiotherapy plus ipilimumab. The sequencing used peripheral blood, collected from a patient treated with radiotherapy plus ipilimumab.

The DNA of the CDR3 is TGTGCCAGCAGGACAGATACGCAGTATTTT. Translated, it gives CASRTDTQYF. The chain combines TRBV6-1 with TRBJ2-3; no clear D gene. The CDR3 totals 10 residues. In germline, CDR1 is MNHNS, CDR2 SASEGT. Trimming removed 6 bases from V and 3 bases from J, with 1 base in between.